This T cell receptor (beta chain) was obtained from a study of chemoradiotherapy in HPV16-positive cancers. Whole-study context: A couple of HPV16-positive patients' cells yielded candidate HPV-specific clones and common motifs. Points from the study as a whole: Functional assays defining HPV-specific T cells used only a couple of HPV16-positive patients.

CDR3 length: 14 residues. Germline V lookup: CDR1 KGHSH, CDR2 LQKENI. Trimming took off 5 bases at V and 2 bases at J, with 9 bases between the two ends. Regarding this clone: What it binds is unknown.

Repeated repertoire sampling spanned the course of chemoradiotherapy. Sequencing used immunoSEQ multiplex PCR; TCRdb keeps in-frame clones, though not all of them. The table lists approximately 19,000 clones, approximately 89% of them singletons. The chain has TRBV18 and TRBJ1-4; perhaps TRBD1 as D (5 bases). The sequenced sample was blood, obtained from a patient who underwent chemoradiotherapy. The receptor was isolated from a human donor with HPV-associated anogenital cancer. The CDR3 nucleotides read TGTGCCAGCTCAAGGGGAACTACTAATGAAAAACTGTTTTTT. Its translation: CASSRGTTNEKLFF.